Reported below is one T cell receptor beta chain. Per germline, CDR1 SGHVS and CDR2 FNYEAQ. V gave up 4 bases and J gave up 4 bases, with 24 bases separating them. The CDR3 sequence is 18 residues long. This record belongs to a study of CD8 T cells in Susac syndrome. The CD8+ and CD4+ T cells were negatively isolated, with the TEMRA cells enriched by FACS. Random hexamers were used to reverse transcribe an amount of about 0.45 to 1 ug RNA. One entry per CDR3 protein results from TCRdb running MiXCR on the immunoSEQ multiplex PCR reads. This sample has over 120,000 distinct CDR3 sequences, with around 94% found just once.

Sample: CD4+ T cells from PBMCs. The clonotype was recovered from a human donor in good health. The V call is TRBV7-6, the J call TRBJ2-3, with a possible D match to TRBD1 (5 bases). The CDR3 loop is CASSSPLIGVGLPDTQYF. The CDR3 DNA reads as TGTGCCAGCAGCTCCCCCTTAATAGGCGTGGGGCTCCCAGATACGCAGTATTTT.